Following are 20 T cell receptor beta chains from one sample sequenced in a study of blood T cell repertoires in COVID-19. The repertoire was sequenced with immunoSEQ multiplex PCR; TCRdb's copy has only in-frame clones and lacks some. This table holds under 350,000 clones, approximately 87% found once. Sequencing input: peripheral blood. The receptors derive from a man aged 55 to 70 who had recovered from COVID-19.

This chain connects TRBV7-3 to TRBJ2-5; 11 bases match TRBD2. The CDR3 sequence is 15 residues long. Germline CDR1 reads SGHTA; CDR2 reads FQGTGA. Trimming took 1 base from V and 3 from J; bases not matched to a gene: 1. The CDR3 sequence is CASSLMGLAEETQYF. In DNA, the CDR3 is TGTGCCAGCAGCTTAATGGGACTAGCGGAAGAGACCCAGTACTTC. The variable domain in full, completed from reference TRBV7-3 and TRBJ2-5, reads GAGVSQTPSNKVTEKGKYVELRCDPISGHTALYWYRQSLGQGPEFLIYFQGTGAADDSGLPNDRFFAVRPEGSVSTLKIQRTERGDSAVYLCASSLMGLAEETQYFGPGTRLLVL.

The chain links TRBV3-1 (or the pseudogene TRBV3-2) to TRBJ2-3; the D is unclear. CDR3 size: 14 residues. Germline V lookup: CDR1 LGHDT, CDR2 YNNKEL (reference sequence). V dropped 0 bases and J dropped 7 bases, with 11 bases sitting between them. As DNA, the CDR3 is TGTGCCAGCAGCCAAGATAAGGTCAGGAATACGCAGTATTTT. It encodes CASSQDKVRNTQYF.

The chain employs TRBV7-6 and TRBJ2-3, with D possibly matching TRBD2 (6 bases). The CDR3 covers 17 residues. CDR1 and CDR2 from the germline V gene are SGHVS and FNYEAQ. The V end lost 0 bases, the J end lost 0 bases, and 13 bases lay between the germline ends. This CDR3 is CASSLAGTRMSTDTQYF. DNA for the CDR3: TGTGCCAGCAGCTTAGCGGGGACTCGTATGAGCACAGATACGCAGTATTTT. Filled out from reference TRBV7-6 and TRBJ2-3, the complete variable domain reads GAGVSQSPRYKVTKRGQDVALRCDPISGHVSLYWYRQALGQGPEFLTYFNYEAQQDKSGLPNDRFSAERPEGSISTLTIQRTEQRDSAMYRCASSLAGTRMSTDTQYFGPGTRLTVL.

CDR3 amino acids: CSASDRVGTEAFF. The DNA of the CDR3 is TGCAGTGCTAGTGACAGGGTGGGAACTGAAGCTTTCTTT. The rearrangement uses TRBV20-1 and TRBJ1-1; 7 bases map to TRBD1. V shed 3 bases and J 5 bases; nucleotides not matched to a gene: 6. Germline lookup yields CDR1 DFQATT and CDR2 SNEGSKA (reference sequence). This CDR3 region has 13 residues.

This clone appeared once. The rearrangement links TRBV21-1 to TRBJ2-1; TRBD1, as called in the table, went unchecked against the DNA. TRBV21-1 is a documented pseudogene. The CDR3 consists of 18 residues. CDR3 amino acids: CASTWCGFGGRSYNEQFF. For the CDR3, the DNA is TGTGCCAGCACATGGTGTGGATTTGGGGGCCGCTCCTACAATGAGCAGTTCTTC.

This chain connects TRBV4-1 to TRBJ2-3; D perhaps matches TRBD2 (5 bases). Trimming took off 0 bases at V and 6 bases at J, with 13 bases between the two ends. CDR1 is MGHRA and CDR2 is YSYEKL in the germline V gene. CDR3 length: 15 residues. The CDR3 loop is CASSQESGSVDTQYF. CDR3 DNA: TGCGCCAGCAGCCAAGAGAGTGGGAGCGTTGATACGCAGTATTTT.

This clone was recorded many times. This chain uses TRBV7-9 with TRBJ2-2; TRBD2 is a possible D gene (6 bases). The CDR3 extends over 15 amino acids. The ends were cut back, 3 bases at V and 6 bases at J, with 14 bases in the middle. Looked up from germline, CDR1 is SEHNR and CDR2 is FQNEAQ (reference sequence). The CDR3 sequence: CASSFRGRESGELFF. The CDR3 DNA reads TGTGCCAGCAGCTTTCGGGGACGGGAGTCCGGGGAGCTGTTTTTT. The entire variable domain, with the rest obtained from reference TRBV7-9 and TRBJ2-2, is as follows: DTGVSQNPRHKITKRGQNVTFRCDPISEHNRLYWYRQTLGQGPEFLTYFQNEAQLEKSRLLSDRFSAERPKGSFSTLEIQRTEQGDSAMYLCASSFRGRESGELFFGEGSRLTVL.

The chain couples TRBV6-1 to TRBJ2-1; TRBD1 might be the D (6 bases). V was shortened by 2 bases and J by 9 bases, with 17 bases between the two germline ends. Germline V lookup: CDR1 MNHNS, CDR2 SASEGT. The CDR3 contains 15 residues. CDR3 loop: CASSERDNINSEQFF. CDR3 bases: TGTGCCAGCAGTGAACGGGACAATATCAACAGTGAGCAGTTCTTC.

CDR3 protein: CASSRIGTGIANTEAFF. CDR3 DNA sequence: TGCGCCAGCAGCCGCATCGGGACAGGGATCGCGAACACTGAAGCTTTCTTT. V is TRBV5-1 and J is TRBJ1-1, with 9 bases fitting TRBD1. This CDR3 contains 17 residues. V lost 4 bases, J lost 1 base, and 11 bases stayed unmatched. Germline lookup yields CDR1 SGHRS and CDR2 YFSETQ.

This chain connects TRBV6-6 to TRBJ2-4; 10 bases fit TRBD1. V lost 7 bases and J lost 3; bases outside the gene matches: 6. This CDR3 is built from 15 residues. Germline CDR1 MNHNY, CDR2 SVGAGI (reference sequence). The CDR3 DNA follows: TGTGCCAGCACCGATAGGACAGGGGGCAAAAACATTCAGTACTTC. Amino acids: CASTDRTGGKNIQYF.

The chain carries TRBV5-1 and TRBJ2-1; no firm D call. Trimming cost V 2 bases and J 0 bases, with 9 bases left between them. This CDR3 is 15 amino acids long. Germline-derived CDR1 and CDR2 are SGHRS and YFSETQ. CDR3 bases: TGCGCCAGCAGCTTTCGGTCCGGCTCCTACAATGAGCAGTTCTTC. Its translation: CASSFRSGSYNEQFF.

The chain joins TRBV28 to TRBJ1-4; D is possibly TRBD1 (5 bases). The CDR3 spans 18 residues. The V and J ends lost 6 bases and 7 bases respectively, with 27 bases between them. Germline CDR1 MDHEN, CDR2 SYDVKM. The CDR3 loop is CASSAPPGGGRRGEKLFF. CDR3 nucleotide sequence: TGTGCCAGCAGCGCCCCACCTGGGGGGGGGAGGCGCGGTGAAAAACTGTTTTTT.

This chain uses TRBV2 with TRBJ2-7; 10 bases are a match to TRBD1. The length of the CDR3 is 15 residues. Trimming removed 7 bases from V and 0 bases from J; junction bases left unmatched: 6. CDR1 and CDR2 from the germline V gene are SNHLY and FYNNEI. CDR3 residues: CASISDRGLSYEQYF. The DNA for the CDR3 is TGTGCCAGCATCAGCGACAGGGGGCTCTCCTACGAGCAGTACTTC.

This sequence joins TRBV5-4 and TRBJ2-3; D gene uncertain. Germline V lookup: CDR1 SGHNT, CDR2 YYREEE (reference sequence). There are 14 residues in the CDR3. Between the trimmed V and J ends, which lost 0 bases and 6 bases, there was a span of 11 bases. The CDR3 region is CASSLESVSDTQYF. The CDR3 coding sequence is TGTGCCAGCAGCTTGGAGAGTGTCTCGGATACGCAGTATTTT. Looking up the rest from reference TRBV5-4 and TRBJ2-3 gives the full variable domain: ETGVTQSPTHLIKTRGQQVTLRCSSQSGHNTVSWYQQALGQGPQFIFQYYREEENGRGNFPPRFSGLQFPNYSSELNVNALELDDSALYLCASSLESVSDTQYFGPGTRLTVL.

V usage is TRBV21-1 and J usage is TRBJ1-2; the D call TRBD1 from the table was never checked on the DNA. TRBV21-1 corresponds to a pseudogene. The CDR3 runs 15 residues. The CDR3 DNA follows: TGTGCCAGCAGCAAAATACAGGGGGTCCGCTATGGCTACACCTTC. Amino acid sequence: CASSKIQGVRYGYTF.

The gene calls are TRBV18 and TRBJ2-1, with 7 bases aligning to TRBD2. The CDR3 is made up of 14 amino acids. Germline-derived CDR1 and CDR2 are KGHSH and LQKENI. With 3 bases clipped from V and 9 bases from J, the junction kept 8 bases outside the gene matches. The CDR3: CASSPPAGYLEQFF. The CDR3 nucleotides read TGTGCCAGCTCACCCCCAGCGGGGTACCTTGAGCAGTTCTTC.

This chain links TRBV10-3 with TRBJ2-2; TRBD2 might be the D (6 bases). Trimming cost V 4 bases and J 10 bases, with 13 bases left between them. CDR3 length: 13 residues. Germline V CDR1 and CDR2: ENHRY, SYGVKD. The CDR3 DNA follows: TGTGCCATCAGTGGTAGGGACTCCGTGGAGCTGTTTTTT. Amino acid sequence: CAISGRDSVELFF.

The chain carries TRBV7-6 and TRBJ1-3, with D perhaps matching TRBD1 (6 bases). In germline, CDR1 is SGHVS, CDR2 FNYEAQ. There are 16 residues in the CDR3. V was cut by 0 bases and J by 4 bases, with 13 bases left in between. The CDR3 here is CASSLAPTGLGNTIYF. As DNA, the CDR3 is TGTGCCAGCAGCTTAGCGCCCACAGGGTTAGGAAACACCATATATTTT.

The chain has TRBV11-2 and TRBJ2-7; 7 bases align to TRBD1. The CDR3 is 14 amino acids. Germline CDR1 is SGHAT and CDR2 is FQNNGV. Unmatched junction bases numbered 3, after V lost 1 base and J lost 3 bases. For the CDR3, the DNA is TGTGCCAGCAGCTTAGGACAGGGTGGCTACGAGCAGTACTTC. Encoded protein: CASSLGQGGYEQYF.

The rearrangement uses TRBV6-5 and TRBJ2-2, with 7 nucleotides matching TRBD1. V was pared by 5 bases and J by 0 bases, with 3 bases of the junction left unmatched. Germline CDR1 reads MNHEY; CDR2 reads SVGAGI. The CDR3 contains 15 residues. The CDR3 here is CASSRTGSNTGELFF. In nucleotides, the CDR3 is TGTGCCAGCAGTAGGACAGGTTCGAACACCGGGGAGCTGTTTTTT.